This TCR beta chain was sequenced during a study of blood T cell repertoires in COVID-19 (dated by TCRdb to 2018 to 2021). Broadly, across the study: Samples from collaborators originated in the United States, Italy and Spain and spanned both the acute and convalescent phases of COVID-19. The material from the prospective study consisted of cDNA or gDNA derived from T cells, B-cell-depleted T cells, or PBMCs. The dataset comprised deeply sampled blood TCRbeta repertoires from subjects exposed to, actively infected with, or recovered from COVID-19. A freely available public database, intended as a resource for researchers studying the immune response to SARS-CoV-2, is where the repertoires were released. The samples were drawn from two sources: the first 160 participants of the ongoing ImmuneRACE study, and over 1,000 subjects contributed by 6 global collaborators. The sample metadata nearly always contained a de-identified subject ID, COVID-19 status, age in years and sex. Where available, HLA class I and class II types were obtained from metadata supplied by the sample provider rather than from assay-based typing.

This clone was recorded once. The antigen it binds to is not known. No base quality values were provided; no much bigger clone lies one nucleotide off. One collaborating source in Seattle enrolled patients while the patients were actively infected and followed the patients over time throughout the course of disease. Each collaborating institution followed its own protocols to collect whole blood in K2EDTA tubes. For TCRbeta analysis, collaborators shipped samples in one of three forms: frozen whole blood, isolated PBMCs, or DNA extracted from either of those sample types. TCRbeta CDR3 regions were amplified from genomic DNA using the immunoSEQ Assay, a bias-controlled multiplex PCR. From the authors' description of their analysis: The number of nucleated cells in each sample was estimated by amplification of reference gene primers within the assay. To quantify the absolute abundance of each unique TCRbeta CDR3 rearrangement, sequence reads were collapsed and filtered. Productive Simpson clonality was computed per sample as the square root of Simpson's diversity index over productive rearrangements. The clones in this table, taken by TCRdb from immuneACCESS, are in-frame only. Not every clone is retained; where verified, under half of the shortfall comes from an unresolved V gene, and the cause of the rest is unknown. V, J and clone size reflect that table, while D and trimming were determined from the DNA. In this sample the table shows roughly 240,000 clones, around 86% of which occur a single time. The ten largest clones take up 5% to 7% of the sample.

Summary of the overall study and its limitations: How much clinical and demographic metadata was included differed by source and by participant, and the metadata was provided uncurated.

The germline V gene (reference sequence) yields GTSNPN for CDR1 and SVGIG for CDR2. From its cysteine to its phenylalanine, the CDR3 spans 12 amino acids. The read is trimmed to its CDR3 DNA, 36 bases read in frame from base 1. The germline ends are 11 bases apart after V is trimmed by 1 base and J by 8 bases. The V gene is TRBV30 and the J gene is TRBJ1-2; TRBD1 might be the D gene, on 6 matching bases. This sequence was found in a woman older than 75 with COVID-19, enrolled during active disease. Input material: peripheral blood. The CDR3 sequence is CAWSGDTGGYTF. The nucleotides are TGTGCCTGGAGTGGGGATACAGGGGGCTACACCTTC.